These 3 T cell receptor beta chains originate from one sample sequenced in a study of blood T cell repertoires in COVID-19. Clones were sequenced by immunoSEQ multiplex PCR, and TCRdb holds only the in-frame ones, with some missing. The sample contains around 81,000 clones, under 90% of which appear only once. Sequenced: peripheral blood. These TCRs come from a human donor in a cohort sampled during active COVID-19.

V gene TRBV9 combines with J gene TRBJ1-5, with D perhaps matching TRBD1 (5 bases). The CDR3 has 14 residues. V was shortened by 0 bases and J by 7 bases, with 11 bases between the two germline ends. CDR1 is SGDLS, CDR2 YYNGEE, per germline. CDR3 in amino acids: CASSVDGAGQPQHF. The CDR3 DNA reads TGTGCCAGCAGCGTAGATGGGGCAGGACAGCCCCAGCATTTT.

This clone showed up just a few times. This chain links TRBV5-1 with TRBJ1-1, with D maybe TRBD1 (5 bases). CDR1 SGHRS and CDR2 YFSETQ come from the germline V gene. The V gene lost 4 bases and the J gene lost 0 bases, with 10 bases spanning the gap. The CDR3 has 14 amino acids. Here the CDR3 DNA reads TGCGCCAGCAGCCTAGGACACATGAACACTGAAGCTTTCTTT. Translating gives CASSLGHMNTEAFF.

V gene TRBV10-3 combines with J gene TRBJ2-7; 8 nucleotides agree with TRBD2. This CDR3 spans 15 amino acids. V was pared by 5 bases and J by 3 bases, with 9 bases of the junction left unmatched. The germline V gene encodes CDR1 ENHRY and CDR2 SYGVKD. The CDR3 is CAISFSGARNYEQYF. CDR3 bases: TGTGCCATCAGTTTTAGCGGGGCTCGAAACTACGAGCAGTACTTC.